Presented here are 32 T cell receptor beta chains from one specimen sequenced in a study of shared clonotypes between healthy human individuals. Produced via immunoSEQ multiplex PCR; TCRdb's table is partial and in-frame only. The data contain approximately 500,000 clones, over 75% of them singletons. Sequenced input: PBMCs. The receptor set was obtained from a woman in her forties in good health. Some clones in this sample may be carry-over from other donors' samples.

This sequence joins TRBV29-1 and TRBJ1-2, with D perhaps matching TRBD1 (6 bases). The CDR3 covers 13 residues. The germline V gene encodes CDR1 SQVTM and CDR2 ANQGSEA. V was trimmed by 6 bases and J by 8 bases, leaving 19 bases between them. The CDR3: CSVPRTALSGYTF. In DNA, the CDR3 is TGCAGCGTCCCCAGGACAGCCCTATCCGGCTACACCTTC.

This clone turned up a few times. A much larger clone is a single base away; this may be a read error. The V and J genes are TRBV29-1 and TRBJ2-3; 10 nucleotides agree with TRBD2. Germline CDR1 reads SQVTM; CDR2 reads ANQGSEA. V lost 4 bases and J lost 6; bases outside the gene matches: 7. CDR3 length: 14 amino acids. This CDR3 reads CSVAASGRLDTQYF. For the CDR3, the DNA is TGCAGCGTTGCTGCTAGCGGGAGATTGGATACGCAGTATTTT.

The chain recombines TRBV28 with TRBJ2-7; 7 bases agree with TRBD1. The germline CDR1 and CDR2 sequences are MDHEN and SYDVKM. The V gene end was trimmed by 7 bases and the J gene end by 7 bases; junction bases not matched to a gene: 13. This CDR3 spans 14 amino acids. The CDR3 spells CASNPTGKGWEQYF. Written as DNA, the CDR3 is TGTGCCAGCAACCCGACAGGGAAAGGTTGGGAGCAGTACTTC.

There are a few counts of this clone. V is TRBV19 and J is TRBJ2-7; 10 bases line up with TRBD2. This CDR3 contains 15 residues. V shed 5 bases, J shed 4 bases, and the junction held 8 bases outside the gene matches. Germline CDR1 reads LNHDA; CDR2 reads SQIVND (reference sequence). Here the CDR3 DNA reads TGTGCCAGTAGTGTCACCGGGACTAGCGCATACGAGCAGTACTTC. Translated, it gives CASSVTGTSAYEQYF.

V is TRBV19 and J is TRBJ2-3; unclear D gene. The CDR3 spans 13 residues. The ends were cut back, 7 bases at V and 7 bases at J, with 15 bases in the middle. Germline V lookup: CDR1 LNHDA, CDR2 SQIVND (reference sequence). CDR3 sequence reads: CASTPLGSHTQYF. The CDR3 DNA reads TGTGCCAGTACCCCCTTAGGATCCCATACGCAGTATTTT.

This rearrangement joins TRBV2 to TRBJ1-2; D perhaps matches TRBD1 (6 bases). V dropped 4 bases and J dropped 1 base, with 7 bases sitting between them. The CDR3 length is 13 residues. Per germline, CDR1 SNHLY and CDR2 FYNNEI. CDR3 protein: CASSVDSNYGYTF. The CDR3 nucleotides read TGTGCCAGCAGTGTGGACAGTAACTATGGCTACACCTTC.

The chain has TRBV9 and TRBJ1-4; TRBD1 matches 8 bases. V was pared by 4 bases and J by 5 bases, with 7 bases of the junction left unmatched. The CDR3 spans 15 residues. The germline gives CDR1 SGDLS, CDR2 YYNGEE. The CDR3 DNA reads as TGTGCCAGCAGCCTAACCGGGACAGGCAATGAAAAACTGTTTTTT. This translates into CASSLTGTGNEKLFF.

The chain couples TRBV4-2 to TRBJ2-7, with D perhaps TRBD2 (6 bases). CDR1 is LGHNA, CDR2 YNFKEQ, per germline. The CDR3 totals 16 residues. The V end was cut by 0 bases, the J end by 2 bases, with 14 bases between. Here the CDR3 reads CASSQDGEEGTYEQYF. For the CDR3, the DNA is TGTGCCAGCAGCCAAGATGGGGAGGAAGGTACCTACGAGCAGTACTTC.

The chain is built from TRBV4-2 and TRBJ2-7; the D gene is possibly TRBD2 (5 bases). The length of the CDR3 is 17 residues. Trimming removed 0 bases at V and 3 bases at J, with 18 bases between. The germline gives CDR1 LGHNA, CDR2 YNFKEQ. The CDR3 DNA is TGTGCCAGCAGCCAAGAAATTAGTCGCGGGTGGGGCTACGAGCAGTACTTC. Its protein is CASSQEISRGWGYEQYF.

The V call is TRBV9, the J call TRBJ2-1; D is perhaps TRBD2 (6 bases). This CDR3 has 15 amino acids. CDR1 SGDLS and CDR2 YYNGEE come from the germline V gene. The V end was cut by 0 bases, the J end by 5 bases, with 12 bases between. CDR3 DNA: TGTGCCAGCAGCGTAGCTGGGGACTGGAACAATGAGCAGTTCTTC. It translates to CASSVAGDWNNEQFF.

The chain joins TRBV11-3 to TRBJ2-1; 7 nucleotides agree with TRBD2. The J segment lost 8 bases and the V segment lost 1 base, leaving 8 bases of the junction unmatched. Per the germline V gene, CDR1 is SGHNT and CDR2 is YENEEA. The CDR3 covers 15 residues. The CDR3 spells CASSLGGRATDEQFF. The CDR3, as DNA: TGTGCCAGCAGCTTAGGGGGGAGGGCCACGGATGAGCAGTTCTTC. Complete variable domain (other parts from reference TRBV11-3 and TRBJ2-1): EAGVVQSPRYKIIEKKQPVAFWCNPISGHNTLYWYLQNLGQGPELLIRYENEEAVDDSQLPKDRFSAERLKGVDSTLKIQPAELGDSAVYLCASSLGGRATDEQFFGPGTRLTVL.

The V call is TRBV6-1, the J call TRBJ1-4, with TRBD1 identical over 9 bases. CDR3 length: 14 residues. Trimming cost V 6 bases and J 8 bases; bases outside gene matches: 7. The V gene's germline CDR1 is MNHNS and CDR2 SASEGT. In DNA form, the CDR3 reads TGTGCCAGCAGGTTACAGGGGGCGGGCGAAAAACTGTTTTTT. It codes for CASRLQGAGEKLFF.

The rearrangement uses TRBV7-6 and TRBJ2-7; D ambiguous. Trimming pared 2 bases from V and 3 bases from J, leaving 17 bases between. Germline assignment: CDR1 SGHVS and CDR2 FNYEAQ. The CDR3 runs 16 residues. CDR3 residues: CASSLSSASSGYEQYF. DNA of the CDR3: TGTGCCAGCAGCTTAAGTAGTGCCAGTTCGGGCTACGAGCAGTACTTC. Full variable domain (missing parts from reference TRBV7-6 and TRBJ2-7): GAGVSQSPRYKVTKRGQDVALRCDPISGHVSLYWYRQALGQGPEFLTYFNYEAQQDKSGLPNDRFSAERPEGSISTLTIQRTEQRDSAMYRCASSLSSASSGYEQYFGPGTRLTVT.

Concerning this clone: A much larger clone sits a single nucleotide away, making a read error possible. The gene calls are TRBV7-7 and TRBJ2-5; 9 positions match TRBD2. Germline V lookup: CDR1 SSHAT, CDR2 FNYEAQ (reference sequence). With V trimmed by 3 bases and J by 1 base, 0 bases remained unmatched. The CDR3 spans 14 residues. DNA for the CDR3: TGTGCCAGCAGCTTTAGCGGGAGCCAAGAGACCCAGTACTTC. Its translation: CASSFSGSQETQYF.

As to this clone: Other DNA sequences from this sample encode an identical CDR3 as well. The CDR3 nucleotides are TGTGCCTGGAGTCTTGGCAGCAATCAGCCCCAGCATTTT. As protein: CAWSLGSNQPQHF. This chain uses TRBV30 with TRBJ1-5; D is undetermined. CDR3 size: 13 residues. Trimming left V 2 bases short and J 1 base short, with 6 bases between. Germline assignment: CDR1 GTSNPN and CDR2 SVGIG (reference sequence). The full variable domain, with the rest looked up from reference TRBV30 and TRBJ1-5, is SQTIHQWPATLVQPVGSPLSLECTVEGTSNPNLYWYRQAAGRGLQLLFYSVGIGQISSEVPQNLSASRPQDRQFILSSKKLLLSDSGFYLCAWSLGSNQPQHFGDGTRLSIL.

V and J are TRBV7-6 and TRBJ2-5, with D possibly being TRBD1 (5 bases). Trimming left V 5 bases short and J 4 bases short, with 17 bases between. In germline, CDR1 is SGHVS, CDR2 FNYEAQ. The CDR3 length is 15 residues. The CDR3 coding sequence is TGTGCCAGCAGCCCTGATGTCTGGGGCGGAGAGACCCAGTACTTC. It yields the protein CASSPDVWGGETQYF.

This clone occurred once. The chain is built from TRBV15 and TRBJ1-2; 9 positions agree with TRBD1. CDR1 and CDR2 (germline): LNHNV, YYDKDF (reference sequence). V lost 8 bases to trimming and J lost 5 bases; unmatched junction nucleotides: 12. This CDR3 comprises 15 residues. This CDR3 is CATGVPGQGQYGYTF. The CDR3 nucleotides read TGTGCCACCGGGGTCCCGGGACAGGGTCAGTATGGCTACACCTTC. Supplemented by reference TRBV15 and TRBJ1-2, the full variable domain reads DAMVIQNPRYQVTQFGKPVTLSCSQTLNHNVMYWYQQKSSQAPKLLFHYYDKDFNNEADTPDNFQSRRPNTSFCFLDIRSPGLGDTAMYLCATGVPGQGQYGYTFGSGTRLTVV.

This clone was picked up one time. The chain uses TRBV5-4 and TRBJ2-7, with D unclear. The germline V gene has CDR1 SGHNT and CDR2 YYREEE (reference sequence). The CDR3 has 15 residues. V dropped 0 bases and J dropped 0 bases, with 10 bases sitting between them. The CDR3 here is CASSLDALPSYEQYF. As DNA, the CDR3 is TGTGCCAGCAGCTTGGACGCATTGCCCTCCTACGAGCAGTACTTC.

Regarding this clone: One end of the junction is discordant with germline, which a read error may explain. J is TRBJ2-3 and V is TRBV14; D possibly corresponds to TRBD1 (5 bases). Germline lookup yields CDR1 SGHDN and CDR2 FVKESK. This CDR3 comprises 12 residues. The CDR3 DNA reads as TGTGCCAGCAGCCAAGATTCAAGGGGCATAACTTTT. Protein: CASSQDSRGITF. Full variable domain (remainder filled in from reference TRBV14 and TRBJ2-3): EAGVTQFPSHSVIEKGQTVTLRCDPISGHDNLYWYRRVMGKEIKFLLHFVKESKQDESGMPNNRFLAERTGGTYSTLKVQPAELEDSGVYFCASSQDSRGITFGPGTRLTVL.

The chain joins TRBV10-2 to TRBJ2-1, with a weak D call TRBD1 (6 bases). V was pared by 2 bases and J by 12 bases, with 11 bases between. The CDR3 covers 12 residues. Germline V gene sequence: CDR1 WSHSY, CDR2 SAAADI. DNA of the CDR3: TGCGCCAGCAGTGAGCCCAGGGGTGGGCAGTTCTTC. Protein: CASSEPRGGQFF.

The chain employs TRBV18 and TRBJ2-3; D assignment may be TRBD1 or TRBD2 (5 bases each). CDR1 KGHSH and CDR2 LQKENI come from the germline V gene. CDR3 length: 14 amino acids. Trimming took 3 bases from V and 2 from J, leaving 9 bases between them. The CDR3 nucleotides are TGTGCCAGCTCACCGACAGCGGACACAGATACGCAGTATTTT. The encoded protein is CASSPTADTDTQYF.

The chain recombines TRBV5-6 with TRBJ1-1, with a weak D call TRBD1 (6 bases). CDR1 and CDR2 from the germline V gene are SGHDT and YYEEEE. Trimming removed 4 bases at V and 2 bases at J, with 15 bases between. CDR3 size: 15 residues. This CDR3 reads CASSGSDSGNTEAFF. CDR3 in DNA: TGTGCCAGCAGCGGGTCGGACAGTGGAAACACTGAAGCTTTCTTT.

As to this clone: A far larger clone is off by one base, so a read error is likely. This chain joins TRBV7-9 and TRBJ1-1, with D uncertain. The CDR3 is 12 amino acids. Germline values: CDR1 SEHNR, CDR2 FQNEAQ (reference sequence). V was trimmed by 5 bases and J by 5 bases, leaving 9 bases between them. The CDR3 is CASSPMDTEAFF. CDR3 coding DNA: TGTGCCAGCAGCCCTATGGATACTGAAGCTTTCTTT.

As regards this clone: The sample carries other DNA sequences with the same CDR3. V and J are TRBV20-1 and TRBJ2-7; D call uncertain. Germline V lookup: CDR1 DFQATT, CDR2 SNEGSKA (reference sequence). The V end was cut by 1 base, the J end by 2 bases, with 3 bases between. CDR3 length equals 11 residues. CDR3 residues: CSARGAYEQYF. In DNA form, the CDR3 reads TGCAGTGCTAGAGGGGCCTACGAGCAGTACTTC.

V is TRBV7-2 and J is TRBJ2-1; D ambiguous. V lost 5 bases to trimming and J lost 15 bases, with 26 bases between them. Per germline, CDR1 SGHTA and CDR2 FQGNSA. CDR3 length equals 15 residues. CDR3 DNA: TGTGCCAGCAGCCCCTTCGGACGCAGTCTCGCGAATCGGTTCTTC. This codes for CASSPFGRSLANRFF.

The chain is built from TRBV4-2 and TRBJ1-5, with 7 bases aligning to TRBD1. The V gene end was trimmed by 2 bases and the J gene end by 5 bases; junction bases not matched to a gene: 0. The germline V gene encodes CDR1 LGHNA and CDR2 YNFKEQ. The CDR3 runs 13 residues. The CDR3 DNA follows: TGTGCCAGCAGCCAACAGGGGGATCAGCCCCAGCATTTT. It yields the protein CASSQQGDQPQHF.

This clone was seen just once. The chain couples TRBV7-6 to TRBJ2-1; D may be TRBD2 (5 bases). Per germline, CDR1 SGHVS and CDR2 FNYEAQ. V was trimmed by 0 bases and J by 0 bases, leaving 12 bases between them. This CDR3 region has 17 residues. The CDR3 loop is CASSLAWRTHSYNEQFF. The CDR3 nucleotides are TGTGCCAGCAGCTTAGCCTGGCGGACTCACTCCTACAATGAGCAGTTCTTC.

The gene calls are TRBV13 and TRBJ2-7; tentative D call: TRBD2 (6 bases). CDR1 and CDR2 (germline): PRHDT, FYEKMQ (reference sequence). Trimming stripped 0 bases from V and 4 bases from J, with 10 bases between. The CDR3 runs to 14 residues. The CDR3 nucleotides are TGTGCCAGCAGCTTAGGCCTAGCGAGGTACGAGCAGTACTTC. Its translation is CASSLGLARYEQYF.

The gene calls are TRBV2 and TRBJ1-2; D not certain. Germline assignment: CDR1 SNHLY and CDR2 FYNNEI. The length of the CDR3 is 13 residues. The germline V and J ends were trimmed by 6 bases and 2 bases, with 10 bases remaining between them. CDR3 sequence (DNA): TGTGCCAGCAGAGTCGACGTGAACTATGGCTACACCTTC. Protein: CASRVDVNYGYTF.

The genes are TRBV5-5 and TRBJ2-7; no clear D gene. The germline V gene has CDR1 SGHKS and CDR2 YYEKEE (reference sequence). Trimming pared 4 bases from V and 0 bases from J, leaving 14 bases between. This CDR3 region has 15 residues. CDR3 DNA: TGTGCCAGCAGCCAACAGCCTAGTGCCTCCTACGAGCAGTACTTC. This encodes CASSQQPSASYEQYF.

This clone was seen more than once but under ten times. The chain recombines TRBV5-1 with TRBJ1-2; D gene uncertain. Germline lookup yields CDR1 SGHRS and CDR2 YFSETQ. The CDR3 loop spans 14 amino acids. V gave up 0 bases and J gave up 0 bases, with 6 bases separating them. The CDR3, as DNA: TGCGCCAGCAGCTTGGTCAGCCCTAACTATGGCTACACCTTC. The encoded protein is CASSLVSPNYGYTF.

The CDR3 bases are TGCGCCAGCAGCCCAGGGACAGGGTCTCGGGAGCAGTACTTC. Protein product: CASSPGTGSREQYF. The chain couples TRBV4-3 to TRBJ2-7; 9 bases align to TRBD1. Trimming removed 4 bases from V and 7 bases from J; junction bases left unmatched: 8. This CDR3 contains 14 residues. The germline V gene encodes CDR1 LGHNA and CDR2 YSLEER.